Below, 15 T cell receptor beta chains from the same sample are listed, as sequenced in a study of T cells in Graves' hyperthyroidism and ophthalmopathy. RNA transcripts provided the source from which TCR beta CDR3 regions were amplified. HTBI primers drove first-round RT-PCR of the TCR CDR3. TCRdb re-called the multiplex PCR reads through MiXCR, storing one row per CDR3 protein. The sample contains 650,000 to 750,000 distinct CDR3 sequences, approximately 14% of which appear only once. The sample was blood. These receptors were collected from a woman between 18 and 29 years old with Graves' hyperthyroidism.

This clonotype turned up a few times. The chain uses TRBV12-3 or TRBV12-4 and TRBJ2-1; TRBD2 matches 7 bases. The CDR3 totals 14 residues. V gave up 5 bases and J gave up 4 bases; unmatched junction bases: 5. The CDR3 DNA reads as TGTGCCAGCAGTCCAATCGGGGGGTACAATGAGCAGTTCTTC. Its translation is CASSPIGGYNEQFF.

This clonotype appeared many times. The chain uses TRBV2 and TRBJ2-5; D not resolved. The V end lost 7 bases, the J end lost 5 bases, and 5 bases lay between the germline ends. The CDR3 is 10 residues long. Germline CDR1 is SNHLY and CDR2 is FYNNEI. The CDR3 loop is CASTRETQYF. Here the CDR3 DNA reads TGTGCCAGCACTAGGGAGACCCAGTACTTC.

This clonotype appeared many times. V is TRBV29-1 and J is TRBJ2-3; D gene unclear. In germline, CDR1 is SQVTM, CDR2 ANQGSEA. The CDR3 extends over 12 amino acids. The V gene lost 5 bases and the J gene lost 3 bases, with 9 bases spanning the gap. In nucleotides, the CDR3 is TGCAGCGTTCGATCCGGGACAGATACGCAGTATTTT. It specifies CSVRSGTDTQYF.

This clonotype has a count of ten or more. The chain uses TRBV11-2 and TRBJ2-1, with TRBD2 as a possible D gene (5 bases). CDR3 length equals 13 residues. Trimming cost V 6 bases and J 5 bases, with 11 bases left between them. Germline V gene sequence: CDR1 SGHAT, CDR2 FQNNGV. CDR3 protein: CASRRIGNNEQFF. As DNA, the CDR3 is TGTGCCAGCAGGCGGATCGGGAACAATGAGCAGTTCTTC.

This clonotype has just a few counts. The rearrangement uses TRBV27 and TRBJ2-1, with TRBD1 matching over 7 bases. The CDR3 covers 15 residues. From germline, CDR1 is MNHEY and CDR2 SMNVEV (reference sequence). V was pared by 6 bases and J by 3 bases, with 8 bases of the junction left unmatched. The CDR3 region is CASSAQGVGYNEQFF. The DNA of the CDR3 is TGTGCCAGCAGCGCCCAGGGGGTAGGCTACAATGAGCAGTTCTTC.

In its sample, this clonotype was seen many times. J is TRBJ1-6 and V is TRBV18; D remains unclear. Trimming pared 6 bases from V and 5 bases from J, leaving 11 bases between. The CDR3 has 14 amino acids. Germline assignment: CDR1 KGHSH and CDR2 LQKENI. In DNA form, the CDR3 reads TGTGCCAGCTCCACGGACGTCGATAATTCACCCCTCCACTTT. Amino acids: CASSTDVDNSPLHF.

This sequence joins TRBV5-1 and TRBJ2-7, with 7 positions matching TRBD1. The CDR3 extends over 13 amino acids. The germline CDR1 and CDR2 sequences are SGHRS and YFSETQ. The V segment lost 4 bases and the J segment 9 bases; nucleotides outside the gene matches: 10. CDR3 nucleotides: TGCGCCAGCAGCCTCGAAACAGGGGTGACGCAGTACTTC. Protein sequence: CASSLETGVTQYF.

In its sample, this clonotype was seen many times. This chain uses TRBV29-1 with TRBJ2-5, with TRBD1 matching 8 bases. V lost 3 bases to trimming and J lost 5 bases; unmatched junction nucleotides: 8. This CDR3 contains 14 residues. CDR1 and CDR2 from the germline V gene are SQVTM and ANQGSEA. CDR3 DNA: TGCAGCGTTGACGGGCAGGGGGCGAGGGAGACCCAGTACTTC. Protein: CSVDGQGARETQYF.

The table lists this clonotype with many counts. The chain couples TRBV6-2 or TRBV6-3 to TRBJ2-7, with D maybe TRBD2 (6 bases). V was shortened by 6 bases and J by 5 bases, with 14 bases between the two germline ends. This CDR3 is built from 13 residues. CDR1 and CDR2 from the germline V gene are MNHEY and SVGEGT. DNA of the CDR3: TGTGCCAGCAGCAGGACTACCAGGGACGAGCAGTACTTC. Translation gives CASSRTTRDEQYF.

This clonotype was observed a few times. The chain joins TRBV7-9 to TRBJ2-4; no reliable D call. Germline V CDR1 and CDR2: SEHNR, FQNEAQ (reference sequence). V lost 5 bases, J lost 2 bases, and 13 bases lay in between. The CDR3 runs to 15 residues. Here the CDR3 DNA reads TGTGCCAGCAGCCCCACTGCTGGGACCAAAAACATTCAGTACTTC. Translation gives CASSPTAGTKNIQYF.

This clonotype appeared a few times. This chain's CDR3 is CASSIGGRASYEQYF. CDR3 coding DNA: TGTGCCAGTAGTATTGGCGGAAGAGCATCCTACGAGCAGTACTTC. The chain combines TRBV19 with TRBJ2-7; no firm D call. In germline, CDR1 is LNHDA, CDR2 SQIVND (reference sequence). CDR3 length: 15 amino acids. Trimming stripped 3 bases from V and 1 base from J, with 13 bases between.

This clonotype appeared many times. The gene calls are TRBV7-9 and TRBJ2-1, with D perhaps TRBD1 (5 bases). The CDR3 is 13 amino acids. The germline V gene has CDR1 SEHNR and CDR2 FQNEAQ (reference sequence). The ends were cut back, 5 bases at V and 3 bases at J, with 8 bases in the middle. The CDR3 nucleotides are TGTGCCAGCAGCCTAGACAGCTACAATGAGCAGTTCTTC. It is translated as CASSLDSYNEQFF. The variable domain in full, with the rest retrieved from reference TRBV7-9 and TRBJ2-1, is DTGVSQNPRHKITKRGQNVTFRCDPISEHNRLYWYRQTLGQGPEFLTYFQNEAQLEKSRLLSDRFSAERPKGSFSTLEIQRTEQGDSAMYLCASSLDSYNEQFFGPGTRLTVL.

This clonotype was seen ten or more times. V is TRBV2 and J is TRBJ2-7; TRBD1 aligns across 8 bases. J was trimmed by 6 bases and V by 4 bases; bases with no gene match: 5. This CDR3 region has 13 residues. The germline CDR1 and CDR2 sequences are SNHLY and FYNNEI. DNA of the CDR3: TGTGCCAGCAGTGCACAGGGGGTGAGCGAGCAGTACTTC. Its protein is CASSAQGVSEQYF.

This chain uses TRBV6-1 with TRBJ1-3; no clear D. In germline, CDR1 is MNHNS, CDR2 SASEGT. The CDR3 covers 15 residues. V lost 1 base to trimming and J lost 1 base, with 8 bases between them. The CDR3 DNA reads TGTGCCAGCAGTGAAGACCCCTATTCTGGAAACACCATATATTTT. Residues: CASSEDPYSGNTIYF.

This clonotype has at least ten counts. The chain is built from TRBV29-1 and TRBJ2-1; D ambiguous. V lost 3 bases and J lost 7, with 10 bases in between. The germline V gene encodes CDR1 SQVTM and CDR2 ANQGSEA. CDR3 length: 12 residues. The CDR3 sequence is CSVDEVPNEQFF. The CDR3, as DNA: TGCAGCGTTGATGAGGTTCCGAATGAGCAGTTCTTC.